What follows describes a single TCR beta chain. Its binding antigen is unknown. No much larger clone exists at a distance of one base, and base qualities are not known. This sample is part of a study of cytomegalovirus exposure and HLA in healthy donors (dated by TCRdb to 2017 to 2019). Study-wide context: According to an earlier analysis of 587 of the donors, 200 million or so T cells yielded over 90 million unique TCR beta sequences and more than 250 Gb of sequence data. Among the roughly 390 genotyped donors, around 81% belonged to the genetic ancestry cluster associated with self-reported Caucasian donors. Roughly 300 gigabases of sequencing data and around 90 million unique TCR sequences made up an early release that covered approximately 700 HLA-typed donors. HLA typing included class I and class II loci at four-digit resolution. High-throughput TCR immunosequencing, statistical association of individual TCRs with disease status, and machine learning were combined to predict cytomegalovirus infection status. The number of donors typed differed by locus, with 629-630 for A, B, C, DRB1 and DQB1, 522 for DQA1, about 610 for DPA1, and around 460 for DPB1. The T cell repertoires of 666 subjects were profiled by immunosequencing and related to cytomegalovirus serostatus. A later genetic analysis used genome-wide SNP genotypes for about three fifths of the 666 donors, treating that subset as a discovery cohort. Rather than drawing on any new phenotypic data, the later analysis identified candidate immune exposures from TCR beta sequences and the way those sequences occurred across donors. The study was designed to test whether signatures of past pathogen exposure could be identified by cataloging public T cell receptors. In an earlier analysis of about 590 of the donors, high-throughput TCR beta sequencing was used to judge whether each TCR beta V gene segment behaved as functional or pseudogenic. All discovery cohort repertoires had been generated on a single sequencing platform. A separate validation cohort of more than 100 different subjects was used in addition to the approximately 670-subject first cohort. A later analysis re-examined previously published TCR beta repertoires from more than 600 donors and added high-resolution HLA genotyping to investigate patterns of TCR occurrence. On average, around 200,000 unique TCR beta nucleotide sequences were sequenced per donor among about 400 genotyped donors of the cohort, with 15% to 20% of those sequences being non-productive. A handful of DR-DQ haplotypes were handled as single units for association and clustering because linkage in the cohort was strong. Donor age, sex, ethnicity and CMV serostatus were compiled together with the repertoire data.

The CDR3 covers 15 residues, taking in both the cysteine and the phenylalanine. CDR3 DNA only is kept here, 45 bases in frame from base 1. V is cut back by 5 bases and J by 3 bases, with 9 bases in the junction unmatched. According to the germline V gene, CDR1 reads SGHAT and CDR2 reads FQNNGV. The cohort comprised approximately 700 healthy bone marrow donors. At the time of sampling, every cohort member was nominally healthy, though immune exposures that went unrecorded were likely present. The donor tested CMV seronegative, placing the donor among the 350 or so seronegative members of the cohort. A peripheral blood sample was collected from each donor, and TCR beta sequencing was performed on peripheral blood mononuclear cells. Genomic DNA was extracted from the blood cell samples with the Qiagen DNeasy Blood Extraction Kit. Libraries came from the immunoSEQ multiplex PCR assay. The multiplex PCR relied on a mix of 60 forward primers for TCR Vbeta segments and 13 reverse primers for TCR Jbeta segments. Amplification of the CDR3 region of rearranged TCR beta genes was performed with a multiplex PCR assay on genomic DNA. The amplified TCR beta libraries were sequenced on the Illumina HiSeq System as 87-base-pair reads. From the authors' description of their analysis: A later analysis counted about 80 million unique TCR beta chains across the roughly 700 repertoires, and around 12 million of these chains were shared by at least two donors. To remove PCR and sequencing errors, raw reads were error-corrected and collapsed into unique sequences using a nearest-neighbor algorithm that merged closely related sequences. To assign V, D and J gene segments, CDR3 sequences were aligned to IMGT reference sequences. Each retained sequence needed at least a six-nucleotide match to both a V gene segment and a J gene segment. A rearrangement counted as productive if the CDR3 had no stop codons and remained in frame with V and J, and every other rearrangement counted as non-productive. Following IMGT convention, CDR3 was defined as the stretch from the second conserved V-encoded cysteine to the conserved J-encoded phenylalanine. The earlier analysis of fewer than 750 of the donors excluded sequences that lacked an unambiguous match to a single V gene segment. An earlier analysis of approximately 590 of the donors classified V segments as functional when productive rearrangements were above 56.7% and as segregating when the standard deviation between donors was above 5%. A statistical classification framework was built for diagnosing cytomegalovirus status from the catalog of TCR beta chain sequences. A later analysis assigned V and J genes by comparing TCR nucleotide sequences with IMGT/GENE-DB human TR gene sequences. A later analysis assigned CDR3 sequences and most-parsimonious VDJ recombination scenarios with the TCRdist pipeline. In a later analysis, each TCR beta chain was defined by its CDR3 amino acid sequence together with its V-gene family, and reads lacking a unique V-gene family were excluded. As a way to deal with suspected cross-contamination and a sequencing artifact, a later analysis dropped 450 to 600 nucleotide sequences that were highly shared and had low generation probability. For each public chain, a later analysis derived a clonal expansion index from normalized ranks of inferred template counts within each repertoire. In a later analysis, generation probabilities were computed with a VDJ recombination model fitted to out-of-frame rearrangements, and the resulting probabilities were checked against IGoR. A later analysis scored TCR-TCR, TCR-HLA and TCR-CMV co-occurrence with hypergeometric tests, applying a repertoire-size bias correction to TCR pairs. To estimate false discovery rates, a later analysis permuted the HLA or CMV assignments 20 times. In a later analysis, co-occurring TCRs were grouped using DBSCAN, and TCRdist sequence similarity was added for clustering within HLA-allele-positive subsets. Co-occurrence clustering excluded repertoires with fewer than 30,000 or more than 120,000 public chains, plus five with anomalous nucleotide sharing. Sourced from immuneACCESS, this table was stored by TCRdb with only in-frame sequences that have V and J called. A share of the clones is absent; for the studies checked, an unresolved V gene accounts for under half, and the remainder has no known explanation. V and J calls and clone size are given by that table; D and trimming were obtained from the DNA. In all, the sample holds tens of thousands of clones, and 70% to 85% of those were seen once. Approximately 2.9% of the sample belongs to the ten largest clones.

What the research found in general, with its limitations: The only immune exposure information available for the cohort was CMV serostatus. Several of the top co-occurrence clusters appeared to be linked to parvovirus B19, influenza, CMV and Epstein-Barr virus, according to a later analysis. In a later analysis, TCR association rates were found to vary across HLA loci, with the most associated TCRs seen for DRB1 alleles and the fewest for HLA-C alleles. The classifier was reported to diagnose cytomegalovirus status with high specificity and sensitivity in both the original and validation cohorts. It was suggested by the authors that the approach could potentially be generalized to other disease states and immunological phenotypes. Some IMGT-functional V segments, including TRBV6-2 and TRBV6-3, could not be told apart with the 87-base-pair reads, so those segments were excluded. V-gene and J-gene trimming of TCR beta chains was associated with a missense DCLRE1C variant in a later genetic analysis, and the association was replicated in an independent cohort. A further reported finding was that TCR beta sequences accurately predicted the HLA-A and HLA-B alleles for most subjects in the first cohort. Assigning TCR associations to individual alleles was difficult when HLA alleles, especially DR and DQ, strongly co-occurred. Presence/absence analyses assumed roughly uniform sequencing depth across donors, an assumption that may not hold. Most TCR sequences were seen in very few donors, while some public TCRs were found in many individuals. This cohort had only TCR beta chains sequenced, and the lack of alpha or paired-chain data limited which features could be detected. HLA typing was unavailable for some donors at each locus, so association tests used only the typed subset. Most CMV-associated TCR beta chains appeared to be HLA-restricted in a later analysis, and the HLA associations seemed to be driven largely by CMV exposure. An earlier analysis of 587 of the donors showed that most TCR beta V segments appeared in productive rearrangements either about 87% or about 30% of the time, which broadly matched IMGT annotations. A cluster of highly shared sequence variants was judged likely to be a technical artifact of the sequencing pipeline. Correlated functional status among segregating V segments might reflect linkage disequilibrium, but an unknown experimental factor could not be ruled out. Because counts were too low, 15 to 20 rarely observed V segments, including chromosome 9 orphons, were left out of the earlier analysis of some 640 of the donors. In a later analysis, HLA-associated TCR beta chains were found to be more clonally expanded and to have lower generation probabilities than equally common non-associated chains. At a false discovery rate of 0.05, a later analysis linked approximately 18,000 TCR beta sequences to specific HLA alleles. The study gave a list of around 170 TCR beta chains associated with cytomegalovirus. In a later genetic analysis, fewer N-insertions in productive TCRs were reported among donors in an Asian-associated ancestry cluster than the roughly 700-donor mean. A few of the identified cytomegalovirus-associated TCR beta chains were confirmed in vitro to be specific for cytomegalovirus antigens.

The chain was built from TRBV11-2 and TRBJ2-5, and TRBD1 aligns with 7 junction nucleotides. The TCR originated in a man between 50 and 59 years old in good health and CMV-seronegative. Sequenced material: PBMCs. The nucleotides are TGTGCCAGCAGCGCCAGGACAGGATCAGAAGAGACCCAGTACTTC. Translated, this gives CASSARTGSEETQYF.